This TCR beta chain was captured in a study of identical twins. TCRdb independently ran MiXCR on the 5' RACE reads; one entry per CDR3 protein. The sample gives about 520,000 distinct CDR3 sequences, 20% to 25% of which show up once; about 0.93% is in the top ten. V was cut by 5 bases and J by 3 bases, with 14 bases left in between. The CDR3 extends over 14 amino acids. This clonotype has a handful of counts. These data were also reused for a study on T cells expressing NK-cell markers.

This chain joins TRBV12-3 or TRBV12-4 and TRBJ2-7, with D tentatively TRBD1 or TRBD2 (5 bases each). The specimen sequenced was CD4+ T cells sorted from blood. The receptor was derived from a woman in her late teens or twenties in good health. The CDR3 nucleotides are TGTGCCAGCAGTCCGGGACCCTCCCTCTACGAGCAGTACTTC. Amino acid sequence: CASSPGPSLYEQYF.